This T cell receptor beta chain was obtained from a study of cytomegalovirus exposure and HLA in healthy donors. Primers for the PCR totalled 60 Vbeta and 13 Jbeta. Sequenced by immunoSEQ multiplex PCR; TCRdb stores in-frame clones only, minus some. The sample contains around 140,000 clones, 78% of which appear only once. In germline, CDR1 is SGHVS, CDR2 FQNEAQ. V dropped 1 base and J dropped 8; count of bases not matched to a gene: 5. CDR3 size: 15 residues. Comment on this clone: Its antigen is unidentified.

Study-level points and caveats: The majority of CMV-associated TCR beta chains were reported as apparently HLA-restricted in a later analysis. Most of the TCR beta V segments (in an earlier analysis) were productive either about 87% or about 30% of the time.

Source material: PBMCs. J is TRBJ1-4 and V is TRBV7-8; 9 nucleotides line up with TRBD1. The clonotype was recovered from a woman aged 35 to 49 in good health and CMV-seropositive. This CDR3 reads CASSLGQGVDEKLFF. CDR3 in DNA: TGTGCCAGCAGCTTAGGACAGGGGGTTGACGAAAAACTGTTTTTT. Full variable domain (remainder filled in from reference TRBV7-8 and TRBJ1-4): GAGVSQSPRYKVAKRGQDVALRCDPISGHVSLFWYQQALGQGPEFLTYFQNEAQLDKSGLPSDRFFAERPEGSVSTLKIQRTQQEDSAVYLCASSLGQGVDEKLFFGSGTQLSVL.